One sample yielded the 20 T cell receptor beta chains listed below, sequenced in a study of cytomegalovirus exposure and HLA in healthy donors. Repertoires were generated with immunoSEQ multiplex PCR, while TCRdb's copy carries only in-frame clones and drops some. The sample includes roughly 150,000 clones, 70% to 90% of them seen just once. The sample taken for sequencing was PBMCs. These receptor sequences come from a man between 25 and 39 years old in good health and CMV-seropositive.

The chain recombines TRBV5-4 with TRBJ2-1; 8 bases are shared with TRBD1. Germline CDR1 SGHNT, CDR2 YYREEE (reference sequence). The J segment lost 4 bases and the V segment lost 4 bases, leaving 4 bases of the junction unmatched. The CDR3 sequence is 14 residues long. The CDR3 nucleotides read TGTGCCAGCAGCCGGACAGGGACGTACAATGAGCAGTTCTTC. Its translation is CASSRTGTYNEQFF.

J is TRBJ1-2 and V is TRBV6-6; 7 nucleotides align to TRBD1. The CDR3 runs to 14 residues. Unmatched junction bases numbered 6, after V lost 4 bases and J lost 4 bases. Germline V CDR1 and CDR2: MNHNY, SVGAGI (reference sequence). CDR3 DNA: TGTGCCAGCAGTTCGGGACAGCTCCTCTATGGCTACACCTTC. As protein: CASSSGQLLYGYTF.

The chain combines TRBV10-3 with TRBJ1-1; tentative D call: TRBD1 (5 bases). V was clipped by 6 bases and J by 3 bases, with 17 bases between them. Germline V gives CDR1 ENHRY, CDR2 SYGVKD. The CDR3 is 15 residues long. The CDR3 is CAIRPGLGRDTEAFF. CDR3 bases: TGTGCCATCAGACCAGGATTAGGCAGGGACACTGAAGCTTTCTTT.

The rearrangement joins TRBV19 to TRBJ2-7; 7 positions agree with TRBD1. The CDR3 sequence is 17 residues long. The V segment lost 4 bases and the J segment 0 bases; nucleotides outside the gene matches: 12. The germline V gene encodes CDR1 LNHDA and CDR2 SQIVND (reference sequence). This CDR3 reads CASSTRRTGDFSYEQYF. The CDR3 DNA reads TGTGCCAGTAGTACACGCAGGACAGGCGATTTCTCCTACGAGCAGTACTTC.

The chain carries TRBV27 and TRBJ1-5, with D possibly TRBD1 on 6 matching bases. With 0 bases removed from V and 2 bases from J, the gap between germline ends came to 11 bases. The length of the CDR3 is 16 residues. Germline loops: CDR1 MNHEY, CDR2 SMNVEV (reference sequence). The CDR3 region is CASSLSARGGNQPQHF. The CDR3 nucleotides are TGTGCCAGCAGTTTATCAGCCAGGGGCGGCAATCAGCCCCAGCATTTT.

The chain recombines TRBV6-5 with TRBJ2-3, with D unclear. Per germline, CDR1 MNHEY and CDR2 SVGAGI. The CDR3 has 15 amino acids. V was cut by 5 bases and J by 2 bases, with 14 bases left in between. The CDR3 bases are TGTGCCAGCAGTCCGAGTCTGCTTAACACAGATACGCAGTATTTT. This encodes CASSPSLLNTDTQYF.

The chain is built from TRBV6-5 and TRBJ1-2, with 8 bases aligning to TRBD1. The CDR3 totals 14 residues. CDR1 and CDR2 (germline): MNHEY, SVGAGI. V shed 5 bases and J 8 bases; nucleotides not matched to a gene: 10. CDR3: CASSPVPGGGGYTF. The CDR3 nucleotides are TGTGCCAGCAGTCCAGTTCCAGGGGGCGGAGGCTACACCTTC.

The chain has TRBV30 and TRBJ1-5; the D is unclear. Germline loops: CDR1 GTSNPN, CDR2 SVGIG (reference sequence). CDR3 length: 15 amino acids. V was pared by 0 bases and J by 4 bases, with 13 bases between. DNA of the CDR3: TGTGCCTGGAGTGTTGAGACGGGGTTGAATCAGCCCCAGCATTTT. Translating it yields CAWSVETGLNQPQHF.

The chain has TRBV7-6 and TRBJ1-2; 10 nucleotides match TRBD1. J gave up 7 bases and V 3 bases, and 2 bases lay outside the gene matches. CDR1 SGHVS and CDR2 FNYEAQ come from the germline V gene. This CDR3 is 13 amino acids long. The CDR3 sequence is CASSLTGGFGYTF. CDR3 in DNA: TGTGCCAGCAGCTTGACAGGGGGCTTTGGCTACACCTTC.

The chain is built from TRBV5-1 and TRBJ2-2, with 7 bases matching TRBD1. The CDR3 is made up of 18 amino acids. Germline loops: CDR1 SGHRS, CDR2 YFSETQ. Unmatched junction bases numbered 15, after V lost 4 bases and J lost 3 bases. The CDR3 DNA is TGCGCCAGCAGCCCTACAAGGGGGCAGGGACGGGACACCGGGGAGCTGTTTTTT. Translating it yields CASSPTRGQGRDTGELFF.

This clone appeared once. The CDR3 loop is CASSYTALEVSPLHF. DNA of the CDR3: TGTGCCAGCAGTTACACCGCACTCGAGGTTTCACCCCTCCACTTT. The V call is TRBV6-5, the J call TRBJ1-6; D is uncertain. Trimming removed 2 bases from V and 9 bases from J, with 14 bases in between. Germline V CDR1 and CDR2: MNHEY, SVGAGI. This CDR3 spans 15 amino acids.

The gene calls are TRBV14 and TRBJ2-3, with D unresolved. The CDR3 is 14 amino acids. V lost 1 base to trimming and J lost 6 bases, with 11 bases between them. Germline V gene data show CDR1 as SGHDN and CDR2 as FVKESK. The CDR3: CASSQGYLADTQYF. The CDR3 nucleotides are TGTGCCAGCAGCCAAGGCTACCTTGCGGATACGCAGTATTTT.

V usage is TRBV27 and J usage is TRBJ1-2, with TRBD1 matching over 8 bases. Germline V gene sequence: CDR1 MNHEY, CDR2 SMNVEV (reference sequence). V shed 2 bases, J shed 2 bases, and the junction held 7 bases outside the gene matches. The CDR3 is 16 residues long. The CDR3 DNA follows: TGTGCCAGCAGTTTACAGGGGGCCCCCTTAAACTATGGCTACACCTTC. It translates to CASSLQGAPLNYGYTF.

V and J are TRBV9 and TRBJ2-1; 10 nucleotides agree with TRBD2. The CDR3 loop spans 15 amino acids. V was clipped by 7 bases and J by 5 bases; unmatched bases: 9. Looked up from germline, CDR1 is SGDLS and CDR2 is YYNGEE. The CDR3 here is CASGITSGVNNEQFF. DNA for the CDR3: TGTGCCAGCGGAATAACTAGCGGGGTTAACAATGAGCAGTTCTTC.

A single count supports this clone. The chain recombines TRBV7-2 with TRBJ2-1, with TRBD2 identical over 11 bases. CDR3 size: 17 residues. Germline trimming cut 5 bases from V and 3 bases from J; bases unmatched to any gene: 9. Germline V gives CDR1 SGHTA, CDR2 FQGNSA. CDR3 coding DNA: TGTGCCAGCAGCGCGATGACTAGCGGGGTTGTCTACAATGAGCAGTTCTTC. This encodes CASSAMTSGVVYNEQFF.

The CDR3, as DNA: TGTGCCAGTATAACGGGGACAGGGAGTAACTATGGCTACACCTTC. This translates into CASITGTGSNYGYTF. The V gene is TRBV19, the J gene TRBJ1-2; 9 bases agree with TRBD1. This CDR3 comprises 15 residues. The V segment lost 7 bases and the J segment 1 base; nucleotides outside the gene matches: 7. Looked up from germline, CDR1 is LNHDA and CDR2 is SQIVND (reference sequence).

V gene TRBV2 combines with J gene TRBJ2-1, with 8 bases identical to TRBD2. The V and J ends lost 2 bases and 3 bases, in that order; junction bases with no gene match: 9. The germline gives CDR1 SNHLY, CDR2 FYNNEI. The CDR3 spans 17 residues. In nucleotides, the CDR3 is TGTGCCAGCAGTGAAACTCGCCGGGGGGGGGTCTACAATGAGCAGTTCTTC. This gives the protein CASSETRRGGVYNEQFF.

This rearrangement joins TRBV27 to TRBJ1-4, with 7 bases aligning to TRBD1. In germline, CDR1 is MNHEY, CDR2 SMNVEV (reference sequence). J was trimmed by 5 bases and V by 5 bases; bases with no gene match: 5. The CDR3 loop spans 14 amino acids. The CDR3 spells CASSKGDSNEKLFF. The CDR3 DNA sequence: TGTGCCAGCAGTAAGGGGGACAGCAATGAAAAACTGTTTTTT.

This chain connects TRBV10-3 to TRBJ1-5, with 7 nucleotides matching TRBD1. The CDR3 is made up of 13 amino acids. V gave up 9 bases and J gave up 4 bases; unmatched junction bases: 6. Germline loops: CDR1 ENHRY, CDR2 SYGVKD. CDR3 region: CAISRTGNQPQHF. DNA for the CDR3: TGTGCCATAAGTAGGACAGGAAATCAGCCCCAGCATTTT.

This chain uses TRBV2 with TRBJ2-7; 8 nucleotides match TRBD1. Per the germline V gene, CDR1 is SNHLY and CDR2 is FYNNEI. There are 14 residues in the CDR3. J lost 4 bases, V lost 4 bases, and 6 bases had no gene match. The CDR3 region has the DNA TGTGCCAGCAGTGTTCAGGGGGCACGGTACGAGCAGTACTTC. Protein product: CASSVQGARYEQYF.